One sample yielded the 17 T cell receptor beta chains listed below, sequenced in a study of blood T cell repertoires in COVID-19 (dated by TCRdb to 2018 to 2020). Library preparation was by the immunoSEQ multiplex PCR assay. The table was pulled from immuneACCESS by TCRdb, which kept in-frame rearrangements only. Such tables lose some clones; where checked, under half of the loss comes from unresolved V genes, and the rest has no known cause. Within this sample are 230,000 or so clones, with roughly 88% of them counted one time only. In total, the top ten clones hold 3% to 4.5% of the sample. Sequencing was done on a sample of PBMCs or T cells enriched from blood (not recorded which). The receptors originated from a woman in her thirties or forties with acute COVID-19.

The genes are TRBV6-5 and TRBJ1-4; 7 nucleotides line up with TRBD1. The CDR3 length is 12 residues. Germline V CDR1 and CDR2: MNHEY, SVGAGI. Trimming took 8 bases from V and 9 from J; bases not matched to a gene: 6. This CDR3 is CASSGTEKKLFF. The CDR3 DNA reads as TGTGCCAGCTCCGGGACAGAGAAAAAACTGTTTTTT.

Comment on this clone: One end of the junction fails to match germline, which may point to a read error. J is TRBJ2-7 and V is TRBV7-2, with D tentatively TRBD2 (5 bases). Per the germline V gene, CDR1 is SGHTA and CDR2 is FQGNSA. This CDR3 spans 12 amino acids. Here the CDR3 DNA reads TGTGCCAGCAGTTCCCCAACGGACTCCCCAAACTTC. It is translated as CASSSPTDSPNF.

The gene calls are TRBV3-1 (or the pseudogene TRBV3-2) and TRBJ2-1, with 14 bases lining up with TRBD2. Germline V gene data show CDR1 as LGHDT and CDR2 as YNNKEL (reference sequence). CDR3 length: 17 amino acids. Trimming at V came to 4 bases and at J to 9 bases, leaving 11 bases not matched to a gene. CDR3 residues: CASSRQTSGGAFSEQFF. CDR3 in DNA: TGTGCCAGCAGCCGGCAGACTAGCGGGGGGGCTTTTAGTGAGCAGTTCTTC.

The V gene is TRBV5-5, the J gene TRBJ2-7; D ambiguous. Germline-derived CDR1 and CDR2 are SGHKS and YYEKEE (reference sequence). This CDR3 is built from 14 residues. The germline V and J ends were trimmed by 0 bases and 0 bases, with 7 bases remaining between them. Here the CDR3 reads CASSLAQSSYEQYF. CDR3 in DNA: TGTGCCAGCAGCTTGGCACAGAGCTCCTACGAGCAGTACTTC.

The chain uses TRBV7-3 and TRBJ1-2; 7 nucleotides align to TRBD1. Germline CDR1 and CDR2: SGHTA and FQGTGA. This CDR3 region has 16 residues. V lost 4 bases to trimming and J lost 3 bases; unmatched junction nucleotides: 11. The CDR3 DNA sequence: TGTGCCAGCAGCTCCGGGACGGACAGGTCATACTATGGCTACACCTTC. Translating it yields CASSSGTDRSYYGYTF.

The chain recombines TRBV4-3 with TRBJ2-3, with 8 bases aligning to TRBD2. CDR1 LGHNA and CDR2 YSLEER come from the germline V gene. After removal of 0 bases from V and 2 bases from J, the junction contained 13 bases not matched to a gene. CDR3 size: 19 residues. The CDR3 reads CASSQEPIVRGVDTDTQYF. The DNA of the CDR3 is TGCGCCAGCAGCCAAGAACCTATCGTGCGGGGGGTTGACACAGATACGCAGTATTTT.

In its sample, this clone was seen once. This chain connects TRBV18 to TRBJ1-2; possibly TRBD1 for D (5 bases). The germline V gene has CDR1 KGHSH and CDR2 LQKENI. This CDR3 region has 12 residues. Trimming stripped 5 bases from V and 7 bases from J, with 11 bases between. Here the CDR3 reads CASSTQGVGYTF. The CDR3 DNA follows: TGTGCCAGCTCAACCCAGGGTGTTGGCTACACCTTC.

The V call is TRBV5-4, the J call TRBJ1-2; 10 bases line up with TRBD1. The CDR3 extends over 14 amino acids. With 7 bases clipped from V and 8 bases from J, the junction kept 11 bases outside the gene matches. Germline values: CDR1 SGHNT, CDR2 YYREEE (reference sequence). CDR3 sequence (DNA): TGTGCCAGCCGGTTGACAGGGGGCGCGGGAGGCTACACCTTC. Amino acid sequence: CASRLTGGAGGYTF.

The genes are TRBV18 and TRBJ1-4, with 7 bases lining up with TRBD1. CDR3 size: 20 residues. Germline CDR1 reads KGHSH; CDR2 reads LQKENI. V trimming: 1 base; J trimming: 0 bases; junction bases outside the gene matches: 14. The CDR3 region is CASSPQVRTGAHATNEKLFF. In DNA form, the CDR3 reads TGTGCCAGCTCACCACAAGTTCGAACAGGGGCGCATGCAACTAATGAAAAACTGTTTTTT.

This clone was seen a single time. The V and J genes are TRBV7-2 and TRBJ2-4, with TRBD2 as a possible D gene (6 bases). Between the trimmed V and J ends, which lost 5 bases and 1 base, there was a span of 18 bases. Germline CDR1 and CDR2: SGHTA and FQGNSA. CDR3 length: 17 residues. The chain's CDR3 is CASSMLGGEGAKNIQYF. CDR3 DNA sequence: TGTGCCAGCAGCATGTTGGGAGGAGAGGGGGCCAAAAACATTCAGTACTTC.

V gene TRBV5-1 combines with J gene TRBJ1-1; 8 bases align to TRBD1. The CDR3 sequence is 16 residues long. The junction had 5 bases not matched to a gene; V was cut back by 0 bases and J by 1 base. CDR1 is SGHRS and CDR2 is YFSETQ in the germline V gene. The CDR3 is CASSLAKGTGNTEAFF. The DNA for the CDR3 is TGCGCCAGCAGCTTGGCAAAGGGGACAGGGAACACTGAAGCTTTCTTT.

This clone was seen a handful of times. The chain recombines TRBV29-1 with TRBJ1-5, with 7 bases matching TRBD1. The V and J ends lost 4 bases and 6 bases, in that order; junction bases with no gene match: 3. CDR3 length: 12 residues. CDR1 SQVTM and CDR2 ANQGSEA come from the germline V gene. The CDR3 DNA follows: TGCAGCGTTGCATCAGGGGGTCAGCCCCAGCATTTT. This sequence encodes CSVASGGQPQHF.

This sequence joins TRBV15 and TRBJ2-7, with 9 bases that match TRBD1. This CDR3 is 13 amino acids long. The ends lost 9 bases at V and 1 base at J; junction bases unmatched: 4. Germline V gene lookup returns CDR1 LNHNV and CDR2 YYDKDF (reference sequence). DNA of the CDR3: TGTGCCACTGGGGGACAGGGATCCTACGAGCAGTACGTC. The encoded protein is CATGGQGSYEQYV.

This clone was detected only once. The V call is TRBV4-3, the J call TRBJ1-2; no reliable D call. CDR1 LGHNA and CDR2 YSLEER come from the germline V gene. Trimming shortened V by 4 bases and J by 5 bases, and 17 bases separated the two germline ends. This CDR3 has 15 amino acids. CDR3 nucleotide sequence: TGCGCCAGCAGCCTCACCACGGGGTTGGGGTATGGCTACACCTTC. Translated, it gives CASSLTTGLGYGYTF.

The V and J genes are TRBV6-1 and TRBJ1-2, with 7 bases matching TRBD1. The CDR3 sequence is 14 residues long. Trimming cost V 2 bases and J 8 bases; bases outside gene matches: 8. The V gene's germline CDR1 is MNHNS and CDR2 SASEGT. CDR3 residues: CASSEPDRVYGYTF. The CDR3 DNA is TGTGCCAGCAGTGAACCCGACAGGGTTTACGGCTACACCTTC.

This chain links TRBV7-9 with TRBJ2-5; 7 bases map to TRBD2. CDR3 length: 14 residues. Germline CDR1 is SEHNR and CDR2 is FQNEAQ (reference sequence). V trimming: 5 bases; J trimming: 4 bases; junction bases outside the gene matches: 7. The CDR3 region is CASSRGESPETQYF. Here the CDR3 DNA reads TGTGCCAGCAGCCGGGGGGAATCCCCAGAGACCCAGTACTTC.

This clone has more than one count but fewer than ten. V usage is TRBV18 and J usage is TRBJ1-2, with 10 bases lining up with TRBD1. Looked up from germline, CDR1 is KGHSH and CDR2 is LQKENI. CDR3 size: 17 residues. V was pared by 6 bases and J by 5 bases, with 15 bases of the junction left unmatched. The CDR3 DNA is TGTGCCAGCTCTCCGGGACAGGGGATCCTCGGGGGTTATGGCTACACCTTC. Translating it yields CASSPGQGILGGYGYTF.